This note documents a single T cell receptor (beta chain) sequence. This clonotype occurred many times. The antigen it recognizes is unknown. Nothing much larger sits one base from this clone, and base qualities are not available. This entry belongs to a study. Germline trimming amounts to 0 bases on V and 2 bases on J, with 0 as the count of junction bases outside the gene matches. The CDR3 starts with the cysteine, ends with the phenylalanine, and has 16 residues. The sequence is cut down to CDR3 DNA, 48 bases in frame from base 1. Sequences SGDLS (CDR1) and YYNGEE (CDR2) are obtained from the germline V gene. Reads for this sample came from an Illumina MiSeq. TCRdb applied fastp at Q25 and MiXCR to the public reads, then kept only in-frame beta chains. One record per CDR3 amino acid sequence lists the most common genes and DNA. Across this sample there are about 5,800 distinct CDR3 sequences, with over 9% seen only once. Roughly 5.4% of the sample rests with the top ten.

The sequence derives from a human donor with rheumatoid arthritis. The specimen sequenced was CD4+ T cells from synovial fluid. Recombination linked TRBV9 to TRBJ2-1, with 12 bases matching TRBD2. The sequenced DNA is TGTGCCAGCAGCGTAGGACTAGCGGGGGCCTACAATGAGCAGTTCTTC. This gives the protein CASSVGLAGAYNEQFF.